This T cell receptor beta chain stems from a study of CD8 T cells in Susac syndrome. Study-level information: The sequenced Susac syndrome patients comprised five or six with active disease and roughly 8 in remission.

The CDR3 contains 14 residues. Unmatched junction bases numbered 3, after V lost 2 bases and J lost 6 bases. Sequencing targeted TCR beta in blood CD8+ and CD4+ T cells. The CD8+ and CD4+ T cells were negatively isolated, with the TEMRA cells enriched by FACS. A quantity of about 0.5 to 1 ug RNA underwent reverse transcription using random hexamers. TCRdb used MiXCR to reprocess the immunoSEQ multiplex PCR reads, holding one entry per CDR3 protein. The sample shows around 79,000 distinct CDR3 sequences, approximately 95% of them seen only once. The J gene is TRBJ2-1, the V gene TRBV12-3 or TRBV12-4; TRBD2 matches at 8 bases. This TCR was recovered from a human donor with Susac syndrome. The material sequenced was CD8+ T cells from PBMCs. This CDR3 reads CASSLRRGGNEQFF. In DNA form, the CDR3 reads TGTGCCAGCAGTTTACGCCGGGGGGGCAATGAGCAGTTCTTC.